These 19 T cell receptor beta chains were all obtained from the same sample, sequenced in a study of blood T cells in healthy people across ages. Sample-barcoded 5' priming and a J-beta primer mix drove a second PCR of about 6 to 12 cycles. TCRdb itself ran the 5' RACE reads through MiXCR, one entry per CDR3 protein. The repertoire holds 1.5 million to 2 million distinct CDR3 sequences, with roughly 27% as singletons. Sequenced sample: blood. Receptors originate from a woman aged 25 to 45 in good health.

The J gene is TRBJ2-1, the V gene TRBV5-5; D gene unclear. This CDR3 comprises 16 residues. Trimming pared 4 bases from V and 0 bases from J, leaving 14 bases between. Germline-derived CDR1 and CDR2 are SGHKS and YYEKEE (reference sequence). The CDR3 spells CASSAVTSSSYNEQFF. CDR3 sequence (DNA): TGTGCCAGCAGCGCCGTAACCTCGAGCTCCTACAATGAGCAGTTCTTC.

The rearrangement links TRBV12-3 or TRBV12-4 to TRBJ2-5; D is unresolved. The J call may be incorrect, as the DNA end agrees better with TRBJ2-1. The CDR3 runs 13 residues. The CDR3 region has the DNA TGTGCCAGCTCCTCTCGAGACCAAGAGACCCAGTTCTTC. Encoded protein: CASSSRDQETQFF.

The V call is TRBV4-1, the J call TRBJ2-7, with 12 bases identical to TRBD2. The CDR3 contains 17 residues. From germline, CDR1 is MGHRA and CDR2 YSYEKL. V lost 4 bases, J lost 4 bases, and 11 bases stayed unmatched. Here the CDR3 reads CASSRPLAGGARYEQYF. The DNA for the CDR3 is TGCGCCAGCAGCCGACCGCTAGCGGGGGGGGCGAGGTACGAGCAGTACTTC.

This clonotype was observed a handful of times. V is TRBV28 and J is TRBJ1-2; 8 positions agree with TRBD1. In germline, CDR1 is MDHEN, CDR2 SYDVKM. The CDR3 extends over 15 amino acids. J gave up 8 bases and V 6 bases, and 14 bases lay outside the gene matches. CDR3 sequence reads: CASSLPGRGQGGYTF. CDR3 nucleotide sequence: TGTGCCAGCAGCCTCCCCGGCAGGGGGCAAGGAGGCTACACCTTC.

This clonotype was seen more than once but under ten times. The rearrangement links TRBV5-1 to TRBJ2-3; D possibly corresponds to TRBD2 (6 bases). The CDR3 sequence is 19 residues long. V dropped 6 bases and J dropped 4 bases, with 30 bases sitting between them. Looked up from germline, CDR1 is SGHRS and CDR2 is YFSETQ. The CDR3 nucleotides are TGCGCCAGCAACAATCCTGGGGACTGGTCCGGCGGAAGGGCAGATACGCAGTATTTT. Translated, it gives CASNNPGDWSGGRADTQYF.

The genes are TRBV7-2 and TRBJ2-7; possibly TRBD2 for D (5 bases). Germline CDR1 and CDR2: SGHTA and FQGNSA. The CDR3 runs to 15 residues. Trimming cost V 2 bases and J 2 bases, with 13 bases left between them. In DNA form, the CDR3 reads TGTGCCAGCAGCTTACATTCTAGCCGGACCTACGAGCAGTACTTC. This gives the protein CASSLHSSRTYEQYF.

This clonotype showed up just a few times. This sequence joins TRBV7-2 and TRBJ1-6; the match to TRBD1 covers 7 bases. Germline CDR1 is SGHTA and CDR2 is FQGNSA. Trimming removed 6 bases from V and 7 bases from J; junction bases left unmatched: 9. CDR3 size: 15 residues. CDR3 bases: TGTGCCAGCAGGCACGGGACAGCACTCAATTCACCCCTCCACTTT. Amino acids: CASRHGTALNSPLHF.

The CDR3 nucleotides are TGTGCCAGCAGTACTTTACCGGCCAGGGTGGGAACTGAAGCTTTCTTT. Amino acids: CASSTLPARVGTEAFF. The chain recombines TRBV6-2 or TRBV6-3 with TRBJ1-1; a weak D match, TRBD1 (5 bases). Germline CDR1 is MNHEY and CDR2 is SVGEGT. V was pared by 5 bases and J by 5 bases, with 21 bases between. CDR3 length equals 16 residues.

The chain is built from TRBV5-1 and TRBJ1-4; no firm D call. CDR3 size: 14 residues. CDR1 is SGHRS and CDR2 is YFSETQ in the germline V gene. With 5 bases removed from V and 0 bases from J, the gap between germline ends came to 8 bases. This chain's CDR3 is CASSWTSTNEKLFF. CDR3 bases: TGCGCCAGCAGTTGGACGTCAACTAATGAAAAACTGTTTTTT.

This clonotype appeared a few times. Its ends do not fully match the called genes, so a read error is possible. The rearrangement links TRBV7-9 to TRBJ1-1; D uncertain. The CDR3 loop spans 14 amino acids. Germline assignment: CDR1 SEHNR and CDR2 FQNEAQ (reference sequence). The CDR3 region is CVSSLRGVNTEAFF. The CDR3 DNA reads as TGTGTCAGCAGCTTACGGGGAGTGAACACTGAAGCTTTCTTT.

This sequence joins TRBV5-5 and TRBJ1-1; no clear D gene. Germline V gene lookup returns CDR1 SGHKS and CDR2 YYEKEE (reference sequence). Trimming left V 5 bases short and J 1 base short, with 15 bases between. The CDR3 loop spans 15 amino acids. CDR3 bases: TGTGCCAGCAGTGATGGGATCCGGAGGAACACTGAAGCTTTCTTT. This translates into CASSDGIRRNTEAFF. The entire variable domain, with the rest obtained from reference TRBV5-5 and TRBJ1-1, is as follows: DAGVTQSPTHLIKTRGQQVTLRCSPISGHKSVSWYQQVLGQGPQFIFQYYEKEERGRGNFPDRFSARQFPNYSSELNVNALLLGDSALYLCASSDGIRRNTEAFFGQGTRLTVV.

The chain recombines TRBV5-1 with TRBJ2-5; D possibly corresponds to TRBD1 (5 bases). From germline, CDR1 is SGHRS and CDR2 YFSETQ. This CDR3 spans 16 amino acids. The ends were cut back, 1 base at V and 11 bases at J, with 24 bases in the middle. The CDR3 sequence is CASSLSPGQGANEQYF. In nucleotides, the CDR3 is TGCGCCAGCAGCTTGTCCCCCGGGCAGGGCGCCAATGAGCAGTACTTC.

The sample holds a few counts of this clonotype. V gene TRBV28 combines with J gene TRBJ2-1, with D perhaps being TRBD1 or TRBD2 (5 bases each). V dropped 5 bases and J dropped 11 bases, with 16 bases sitting between them. This CDR3 comprises 13 residues. From germline, CDR1 is MDHEN and CDR2 SYDVKM. The CDR3 sequence: CASSPGLAVQQFF. The CDR3, as DNA: TGTGCCAGCAGTCCGGGGCTCGCGGTTCAGCAGTTCTTC.

This clonotype was counted between two and nine times. The rearrangement uses TRBV15 and TRBJ2-1; perhaps TRBD1 as D (5 bases). This CDR3 spans 17 amino acids. The germline gives CDR1 LNHNV, CDR2 YYDKDF (reference sequence). V lost 0 bases, J lost 5 bases, and 17 bases lay in between. CDR3 region: CATSRDEGAGSNNEQFF. As DNA, the CDR3 is TGTGCCACCAGCAGAGATGAAGGGGCCGGTTCAAACAATGAGCAGTTCTTC.

The table lists this clonotype with many counts. The chain recombines TRBV4-3 with TRBJ2-4; perhaps D is TRBD1 or TRBD2 (6 bases each). The CDR3 covers 15 residues. Germline values: CDR1 LGHNA, CDR2 YSLEER. Trimming removed 2 bases at V and 8 bases at J, with 16 bases between. The CDR3 DNA reads TGCGCCAGCAGCCAAAGGGGGGACACCGGGTACATTCAGTACTTC. Translated: CASSQRGDTGYIQYF.

This clonotype was seen more than once but under ten times. The CDR3 DNA is TGTGCCAGCAGCCACCCAGCGGGGAGATACAATGAGCAGTTCTTC. Its translation is CASSHPAGRYNEQFF. The chain has TRBV14 and TRBJ2-1; 7 bases align to TRBD2. With V trimmed by 3 bases and J by 4 bases, 6 bases remained unmatched. CDR1 SGHDN and CDR2 FVKESK come from the germline V gene. The CDR3 spans 15 residues.

This clonotype has only a few counts. The genes are TRBV14 and TRBJ1-1; no reliable D call. V was clipped by 6 bases and J by 1 base, with 12 bases between them. The CDR3 runs 14 residues. Germline V lookup: CDR1 SGHDN, CDR2 FVKESK. The CDR3 nucleotides read TGTGCCAGCAGTCGAGGGCAGCAGAACACTGAAGCTTTCTTT. This translates into CASSRGQQNTEAFF.

This clonotype turned up a few times. This sequence is one base from a far larger clone and is likely a read error. J is TRBJ2-7 and V is TRBV2; 9 bases match TRBD1. The CDR3 contains 14 residues. Germline V gives CDR1 SNHLY, CDR2 FYNNEI. Losses at the gene ends were 5 bases for V and 3 bases for J; bases not matched to a gene: 5. Here the CDR3 reads CASSPETGGYEQYF. CDR3 nucleotides: TGTGCCAGCAGTCCCGAGACAGGGGGCTACGAGCAGTACTTC.

This clonotype showed up many times. This sequence joins TRBV11-2 and TRBJ2-7; D might be TRBD1 (6 bases). CDR1 and CDR2 from the germline V gene are SGHAT and FQNNGV. The V gene lost 6 bases and the J gene lost 12 bases, with 24 bases spanning the gap. This CDR3 has 14 amino acids. Written as DNA, the CDR3 is TGTGCCAGCAGTCCTCAAGGGACAAGCTACGAGTCGTACTTC. Amino acid sequence: CASSPQGTSYESYF.